Given below is one T cell receptor beta chain in context. These data come from a study of T cell changes during pregnancy in multiple sclerosis. Measured with immunoSEQ multiplex PCR; TCRdb has only the in-frame clones, and not every one. This table holds around 80,000 clones, about 90% found once. The source was peripheral blood, collected before pregnancy. This clonotype was obtained from a female donor with multiple sclerosis, enrolled in a pregnancy study.

The chain's CDR3 is CAWGTGVVRNSPLHF. As DNA, the CDR3 is TGTGCCTGGGGGACAGGGGTAGTGCGGAATTCACCCCTCCACTTT. The gene calls are TRBV30 and TRBJ1-6, with 10 nucleotides matching TRBD1. The J segment lost 7 bases and the V segment lost 5 bases, leaving 8 bases of the junction unmatched. The germline V gene encodes CDR1 GTSNPN and CDR2 SVGIG (reference sequence). The CDR3 loop spans 15 amino acids.